Below are 18 T cell receptor beta chains sequenced from a single sample in a study of blood T cells in healthy people across ages. Together with a sample-barcoded 5' primer, a J-beta primer mix was included in a second PCR lasting about 7 to 11 cycles. TCRdb redid the calling of the 5' RACE reads with MiXCR, one entry per CDR3 protein. The sample has about 680,000 distinct CDR3 sequences; around 45% are singletons. Sequenced input: blood. The receptors originated from an older woman in good health.

J is TRBJ2-7 and V is TRBV6-5; possible D gene TRBD1, 5 bases. The CDR3 sequence is 14 residues long. Germline V gives CDR1 MNHEY, CDR2 SVGAGI. V was shortened by 6 bases and J by 6 bases, with 18 bases between the two germline ends. CDR3 amino acids: CASRRSTGTGEQYF. The CDR3 nucleotides read TGTGCCAGCAGACGGTCAACAGGCACGGGCGAGCAGTACTTC.

J is TRBJ2-5 and V is TRBV5-6, with D unclear. The last part of the DNA fits TRBJ2-7 better; the J call may be wrong. The germline CDR1 and CDR2 sequences are SGHDT and YYEEEE. CDR3 length: 14 amino acids. The CDR3 sequence is CASSLLQRPYEQYF. The CDR3 DNA reads as TGTGCCAGCAGCTTGTTACAGCGCCCTTACGAGCAGTACTTC.

The DNA of the CDR3 is TGCGCCAGCAGCTCCACGCAGGGGGATCAGCCCCAGCATTTT. It codes for CASSSTQGDQPQHF. The J gene is TRBJ1-5, the V gene TRBV5-1; 7 bases match TRBD1. J lost 5 bases, V lost 3 bases, and 5 bases had no gene match. Germline-derived CDR1 and CDR2 are SGHRS and YFSETQ. The CDR3 has 14 residues.

This clonotype appeared a few times. The chain combines TRBV29-1 with TRBJ2-3; weak D call: TRBD1 (6 bases). Germline values: CDR1 SQVTM, CDR2 ANQGSEA. V lost 5 bases and J lost 1, with 10 bases in between. The CDR3 loop spans 13 amino acids. CDR3 amino acids: CSVTGLGTDTQYF. DNA for the CDR3: TGCAGCGTTACAGGGTTGGGCACAGATACGCAGTATTTT.

V is TRBV5-1 and J is TRBJ1-2, with TRBD1 identical over 8 bases. CDR1 and CDR2 (germline): SGHRS, YFSETQ. With 4 bases clipped from V and 6 bases from J, the junction kept 5 bases outside the gene matches. The CDR3 is 13 amino acids. The chain's CDR3 is CASSPGQDNGYTF. The DNA for the CDR3 is TGCGCCAGCAGCCCGGGACAGGACAATGGCTACACCTTC.

The gene calls are TRBV27 and TRBJ2-1; 9 bases match TRBD2. V shed 4 bases and J 0 bases; nucleotides not matched to a gene: 4. The CDR3 length is 16 residues. Germline CDR1 MNHEY, CDR2 SMNVEV (reference sequence). CDR3 amino acids: CASSYRSGSSYNEQFF. CDR3 nucleotide sequence: TGTGCCAGCAGTTATCGTAGCGGGAGCTCCTACAATGAGCAGTTCTTC.

This chain uses TRBV7-3 with TRBJ1-5; 7 bases agree with TRBD1. In germline, CDR1 is SGHTA, CDR2 FQGTGA. With 1 base clipped from V and 7 bases from J, the junction kept 7 bases outside the gene matches. The CDR3 covers 15 residues. CDR3 residues: CASSLKGDREQPQHF. The CDR3 region has the DNA TGTGCCAGCAGCTTAAAGGGAGACAGGGAACAGCCCCAGCATTTT.

Only a few counts were recorded for this clonotype. The J gene is TRBJ2-3, the V gene TRBV7-3; 8 nucleotides line up with TRBD2. Unmatched junction bases numbered 2, after V lost 3 bases and J lost 0 bases. The CDR3 consists of 15 residues. Germline CDR1 reads SGHTA; CDR2 reads FQGTGA. The DNA for the CDR3 is TGTGCCAGCAGCTTGACTAGCGCCAGCACAGATACGCAGTATTTT. Its protein product is CASSLTSASTDTQYF. Using reference TRBV7-3 and TRBJ2-3 for the parts outside the CDR3, the full variable domain is GAGVSQTPSNKVTEKGKYVELRCDPISGHTALYWYRQSLGQGPEFLIYFQGTGAADDSGLPNDRFFAVRPEGSVSTLKIQRTERGDSAVYLCASSLTSASTDTQYFGPGTRLTVL.

The chain couples TRBV5-1 to TRBJ2-1, with D maybe TRBD2 (5 bases). Germline CDR1 and CDR2: SGHRS and YFSETQ. The CDR3 length is 15 residues. The V end was cut by 3 bases, the J end by 7 bases, with 17 bases between. CDR3 nucleotides: TGCGCCAGCAGCTCCGAAGGGAGCTATTCGAATGAGCAGTTCTTC. Translated, it gives CASSSEGSYSNEQFF.

The chain uses TRBV10-3 and TRBJ2-5, with TRBD1 matching 8 bases. The ends lost 4 bases at V and 7 bases at J; junction bases unmatched: 11. CDR1 ENHRY and CDR2 SYGVKD come from the germline V gene. The CDR3 covers 15 residues. The CDR3 loop reads CAISVSGGGGGTQYF. In nucleotides, the CDR3 is TGTGCCATCAGTGTTTCAGGGGGCGGCGGCGGGACCCAGTACTTC.

CDR3 residues: CASSGLDRAGEQYF. In nucleotides, the CDR3 is TGTGCCAGCAGTGGACTCGACAGGGCAGGCGAGCAGTACTTC. The V call is TRBV2, the J call TRBJ2-7; 7 bases align to TRBD1. Trimming removed 4 bases from V and 6 bases from J; junction bases left unmatched: 9. Per germline, CDR1 SNHLY and CDR2 FYNNEI. The CDR3 covers 14 residues.

As to this clonotype: One end of the junction is discordant with germline, which a read error may explain. The CDR3 nucleotides are TGTGCCAGCAGTCAAGCCCCGGACTTAGCCTACGAGCAGTACTTC. This codes for CASSQAPDLAYEQYF. The rearrangement links TRBV4-2 to TRBJ2-7, with D possibly TRBD2 on 5 matching bases. Germline V CDR1 and CDR2: LGHNA, YNFKEQ. This CDR3 is built from 15 residues.

The chain combines TRBV29-1 with TRBJ2-1, with 14 bases aligning to TRBD2. Germline-derived CDR1 and CDR2 are SQVTM and ANQGSEA. The CDR3 is made up of 17 amino acids. Germline trimming cut 6 bases from V and 4 bases from J; bases unmatched to any gene: 11. The CDR3 nucleotides are TGCAGCGTCAAATGGACTAGCGGGGGGAAGGAGTACAATGAGCAGTTCTTC. Translating it yields CSVKWTSGGKEYNEQFF.

The sample holds many counts of this clonotype. The chain is built from TRBV29-1 and TRBJ2-1; D call uncertain. Germline lookup yields CDR1 SQVTM and CDR2 ANQGSEA. Trimming took off 6 bases at V and 5 bases at J, with 5 bases between the two ends. CDR3 length: 10 residues. The CDR3 nucleotides read TGCAGCGTATCTAACAATGAGCAGTTCTTC. It translates to CSVSNNEQFF.

The J gene is TRBJ2-1, the V gene TRBV6-2 or TRBV6-3, with TRBD1 matching over 12 bases. With 3 bases clipped from V and 5 bases from J, the junction kept 5 bases outside the gene matches. Germline V gene data show CDR1 as MNHEY and CDR2 as SVGEGT. The CDR3 has 16 residues. DNA of the CDR3: TGTGCCAGCAGTTATTTTGGGACAGGGGGCCACAATGAGCAGTTCTTC. Translated: CASSYFGTGGHNEQFF.

The genes are TRBV7-2 and TRBJ1-1; 7 positions match TRBD1. This CDR3 has 13 residues. CDR1 is SGHTA, CDR2 FQGNSA, per germline. J lost 9 bases, V lost 2 bases, and 6 bases had no gene match. In DNA form, the CDR3 reads TGTGCCAGCAGCTTAAAGCGGGACAGCCAAGCTTTCTTT. It translates to CASSLKRDSQAFF.

This clonotype was picked up a small number of times. The gene calls are TRBV29-1 and TRBJ1-2; D not resolved. Trimming removed 4 bases at V and 7 bases at J, with 19 bases between. The length of the CDR3 is 14 residues. CDR1 is SQVTM, CDR2 ANQGSEA, per germline. For the CDR3, the DNA is TGCAGCGTTGTTTTAAAGGGATTCGCCCTTGGCTACACCTTC. It encodes CSVVLKGFALGYTF.

Turning to this clonotype: Sequence at one end of the junction differs from germline and may be a read error. This chain joins TRBV7-2 and TRBJ1-2, with a weak D call TRBD1 (5 bases). This CDR3 is built from 14 residues. CDR1 is SGHTA and CDR2 is FQGNSA in the germline V gene. CDR3 coding DNA: TGTGCCAGCATCTTAGAGGGGAATAACTATGGCTACACCTTC. Its protein product is CASILEGNNYGYTF.